This T cell receptor beta chain was identified during a study of T-cell reconstitution after alpha-beta-depleted transplantation in children. This clonotype was counted ten times or more. Germline loops: CDR1 DFQATT, CDR2 SNEGSKA (reference sequence). This CDR3 region has 14 residues. Deletions cut 4 bases from V and 6 bases from J, with 17 bases between. The TCRbeta library incorporated unique molecular identifiers. MiXCR, run by TCRdb on the PCR reads, gives a single entry per CDR3 protein. The sample contains 480,000 or so distinct CDR3 sequences, roughly a tenth of which appear only once. The sequence came from a child aged 2 to 10 with inherited bone marrow failure, due to receive a stem cell transplant. Source: PBMCs, taken before TCRalphabeta/CD19-depleted stem cell transplant. The chain links TRBV20-1 to TRBJ2-3, with D possibly matching TRBD1 (5 bases). The CDR3 region is CSAILHGAADTQYF. CDR3 DNA: TGCAGTGCTATTCTCCATGGGGCAGCGGATACGCAGTATTTT.